The rows below give T cell receptor beta chains drawn from one sample of a study of blood T cell repertoires in COVID-19. Only in-frame clones appear in the TCRdb table, and some are missing; sequencing was by immunoSEQ multiplex PCR. The sample yields about 200,000 clones, approximately 90% seen once. The sample taken for sequencing was PBMCs or T cells enriched from blood (not recorded which). The receptors originated from a man aged 30 to 39 who had recovered from COVID-19. Both conserved end residues are part of each CDR3. D genes are given only for firm matches. Some rows mark clone size as missing; the rest say once, few, many or name a class of expanded clone.

15	TRBV5-3	TRBD2	NA	TRBJ2-7	TGTGCCAGAAGCGGGCCGGGACTAGAAAACTACGAGCAGTACTTC	CARSGPGLENYEQYF
15	TRBV28	TRBD1	NA	TRBJ1-5	TGTGCCAGCAGTCCGGGACAGGGGAGCAATCAGCCCCAGCATTTT	CASSPGQGSNQPQHF
12	TRBV10-3	NA	NA	TRBJ2-7	TGTGCCATCAGTCCAGGGGACTACGAGCAGTACTTC	CAISPGDYEQYF
13	TRBV28	NA	NA	TRBJ1-4	TGTGCCAGCAGTTATTTGCCTCGGGAAAAACTGTTTTTT	CASSYLPREKLFF
13	TRBV12-3/TRBV12-4	NA	NA	TRBJ1-2	TGTGCCAGCAGCCGCACAGAGAACTATGGCTACACCTTC	CASSRTENYGYTF
15	TRBV18	NA	NA	TRBJ2-7	TGTGCCAGCTCACCACCATCGGACTTCTCCTACGAGCAGTACTTC	CASSPPSDFSYEQYF
16	TRBV5-1	TRBD1	many	TRBJ2-7	TGCGCCAGCAGCTTAACAGGGGGCATCAAGTCCTACGAGCAGTACTTC	CASSLTGGIKSYEQYF
15	TRBV5-1	NA	NA	TRBJ2-3	TGCGCCAGCAGCTTGCCAGGGTTTAATGCAGATACGCAGTATTTT	CASSLPGFNADTQYF
15	TRBV27	NA	NA	TRBJ2-3	TGTGCCAGCAGTTTTGGCGGGATGAGTTCGGGTACGCAGTATTTT	CASSFGGMSSGTQYF
12	TRBV5-1	TRBD1	NA	TRBJ2-1	TGCGCCAGCAGCTGGACAGGGGGTGAGCAGTTCTTC	CASSWTGGEQFF
15	TRBV27	NA	NA	TRBJ2-7	TGTGCCAGCAGTTTATCGGGGGGGGCCAACTACGAGCAGTACTTC	CASSLSGGANYEQYF
15	TRBV27	TRBD1	NA	TRBJ1-1	TGTGCCAGCAGTCGATACAGGGGCTTGAACACTGAAGCTTTCTTT	CASSRYRGLNTEAFF
16	TRBV13	NA	NA	TRBJ1-3	TGTGCCAGCAGCTTATCGGTCGCCTACTCTGGAAACACCATATATTTT	CASSLSVAYSGNTIYF
14	TRBV6-5	NA	NA	TRBJ2-2	TGTGCCAGCAGTTACGACAGTGGGACCGGGGAGCTGTTTTTT	CASSYDSGTGELFF
16	TRBV14	TRBD2	NA	TRBJ2-2	TGTGCCAGCAGCCAAAGGCTAGCGGGAGTAGGCGGGGAGCTGTTTTTT	CASSQRLAGVGGELFF
13	TRBV24-1	TRBD1	NA	TRBJ2-7	TGTGCCACTTCAAGACAGGGCTCCTACGAGCAGTACTTC	CATSRQGSYEQYF
16	TRBV9	TRBD2	NA	TRBJ2-1	TGTGCCAGCAGCGTAGTCGCGGGAGCGGGTTACAATGAGCAGTTCTTC	CASSVVAGAGYNEQFF
19	TRBV7-2	TRBD1	NA	TRBJ1-4	TGTGCCAGCAGCTTAGGCGGTGGTACAGGGGAAGGGGGAAATGAAAAACTGTTTTTT	CASSLGGGTGEGGNEKLFF
15	TRBV27	NA	NA	TRBJ2-1	TGTGCCAGCAGTTTAGCGGGGAGCTCCTACAATGAGCAGTTCTTC	CASSLAGSSYNEQFF
14	TRBV18	TRBD1	NA	TRBJ1-1	TGTGCCAGCTCACCGACAGGGGTTGCCACTGAAGCTTTCTTT	CASSPTGVATEAFF
14	TRBV12-5	NA	NA	TRBJ2-7	TGTGCTAGTGGTTTGCTAACCACCGCCTACGAGCAGTACTTC	CASGLLTTAYEQYF
16	TRBV11-2	NA	NA	TRBJ2-2	TGTGCCACCTTATGGGGACACCGAATGGGGTCCGGGGAGCTGTTTTTT	CATLWGHRMGSGELFF
15	TRBV19	NA	NA	TRBJ2-2	TGTGCCAGTAGTACACCCGGACTTAACACCGGGGAGCTGTTTTTT	CASSTPGLNTGELFF
17	TRBV11-2	TRBD2	once	TRBJ2-7	TGTGCCAGCACCCCTCGGGCGGGAGCGGACACGTTATACGAGCAGTACTTC	CASTPRAGADTLYEQYF
15	TRBV15	NA	once	TRBJ2-2	TGTGCCACCAGCAGACAGATCTCCGGGACCGGGGAGCTGTTTTTT	CATSRQISGTGELFF
13	TRBV28	NA	NA	TRBJ1-1	TGTGCCAGCAGTTTAATACAGAACACTGAAGCTTTCTTT	CASSLIQNTEAFF
16	TRBV7-9	TRBD2	once	TRBJ2-7	TGTGCCAGCCAAAAGGGACTAGCGGGAGCCCGCTACGAGCAGTACTTC	CASQKGLAGARYEQYF
13	TRBV5-6	TRBD1	NA	TRBJ2-2	TGTGCCAGCAGCGGGACAGGGGCCGGGGAGCTGTTTTTT	CASSGTGAGELFF
15	TRBV7-9	NA	NA	TRBJ2-3	TGTGCCAGCAGCTTAGCGCTCAGAAGCACAGATACGCAGTATTTT	CASSLALRSTDTQYF
14	TRBV9	NA	NA	TRBJ1-2	TGTGCCAGCAGCGTAGGGGGCGGGACCTATGGCTACACCTTC	CASSVGGGTYGYTF
15	TRBV9	TRBD2	NA	TRBJ2-3	TGTGCCAGCAGCGTCGGGGGGGTTTGGACAGATACGCAGTATTTT	CASSVGGVWTDTQYF
15	TRBV27	NA	once	TRBJ2-7	TGTGCCAGCAGTTTATCTGGGCTCCGTGGGTACGAGCAGTACTTC	CASSLSGLRGYEQYF
15	TRBV5-4	TRBD1	few	TRBJ2-7	TGTGCCAGCAGCCCAGGACAGGGGTCCTCCTACGAGCAGTACTTC	CASSPGQGSSYEQYF
14	TRBV27	TRBD1	NA	TRBJ2-7	TGTGCCAGCAGTTTAAGAAGGACAGGGGACGAGCAGTACTTC	CASSLRRTGDEQYF
15	TRBV5-5	NA	NA	TRBJ2-3	TGTGCCAGCAGCGCCGGTACAGTGGACACAGATACGCAGTATTTT	CASSAGTVDTDTQYF
16	TRBV29-1	NA	NA	TRBJ2-1	TGCAGCGTTGAAGACCCCCTGGAGTTGCCGCGGAATGAGCAGTTCTTC	CSVEDPLELPRNEQFF
13	TRBV11-2	NA	NA	TRBJ2-5	TGTGCCAGCAGCGAAAACAGAGAAGAGACCCAGTACTTC	CASSENREETQYF
18	TRBV28	TRBD2	NA	TRBJ2-2	TGTGCCAGCAGTTTGCCTAGCGGGAGGGCCGGGGTAGGCGGGGAGCTGTTTTTT	CASSLPSGRAGVGGELFF
14	TRBV5-8	NA	NA	TRBJ2-7	TGTGCCAGCAGCTTGGGACTGCAGACCTACGAGCAGTACTTC	CASSLGLQTYEQYF
14	TRBV4-1	TRBD1	NA	TRBJ1-1	TGCGCCAGCAGCCAAAAGGACAGGTCCACTGAAGCTTTCTTT	CASSQKDRSTEAFF